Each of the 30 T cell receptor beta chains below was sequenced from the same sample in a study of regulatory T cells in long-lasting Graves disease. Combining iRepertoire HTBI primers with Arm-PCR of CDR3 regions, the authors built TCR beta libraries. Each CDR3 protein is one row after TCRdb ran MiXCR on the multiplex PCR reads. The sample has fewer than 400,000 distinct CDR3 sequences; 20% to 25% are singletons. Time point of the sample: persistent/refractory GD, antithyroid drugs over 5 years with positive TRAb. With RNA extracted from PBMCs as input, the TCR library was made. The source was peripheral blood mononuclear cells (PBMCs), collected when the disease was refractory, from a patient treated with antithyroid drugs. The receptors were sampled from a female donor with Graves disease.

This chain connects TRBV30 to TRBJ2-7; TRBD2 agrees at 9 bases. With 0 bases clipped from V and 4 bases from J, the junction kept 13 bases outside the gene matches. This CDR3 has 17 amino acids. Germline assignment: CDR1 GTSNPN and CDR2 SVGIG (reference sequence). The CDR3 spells CAWSVRVGSGRFYEQYF. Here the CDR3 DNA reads TGTGCCTGGAGTGTACGGGTCGGTAGCGGGAGATTTTACGAGCAGTACTTC.

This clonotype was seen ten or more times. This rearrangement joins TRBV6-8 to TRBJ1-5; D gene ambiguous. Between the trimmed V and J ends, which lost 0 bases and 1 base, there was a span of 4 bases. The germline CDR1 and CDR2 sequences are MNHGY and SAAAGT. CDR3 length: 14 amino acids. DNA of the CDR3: TGTGCCAGCAGTTACTCTCAGAGCAATCAGCCCCAGCATTTT. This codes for CASSYSQSNQPQHF.

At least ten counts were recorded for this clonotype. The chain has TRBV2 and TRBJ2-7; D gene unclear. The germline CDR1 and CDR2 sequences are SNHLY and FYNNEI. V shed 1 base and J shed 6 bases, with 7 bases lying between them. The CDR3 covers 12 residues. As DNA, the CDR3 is TGTGCCAGCAGTGAAGAGTGGATCGAGCAGTACTTC. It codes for CASSEEWIEQYF.

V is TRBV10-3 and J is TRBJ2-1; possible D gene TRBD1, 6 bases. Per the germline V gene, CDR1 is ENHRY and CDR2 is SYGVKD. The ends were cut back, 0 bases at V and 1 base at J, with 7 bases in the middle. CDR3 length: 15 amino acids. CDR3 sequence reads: CAISESQGSYNEQFF. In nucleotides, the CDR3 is TGTGCCATCAGTGAGTCGCAGGGGTCCTACAATGAGCAGTTCTTC.

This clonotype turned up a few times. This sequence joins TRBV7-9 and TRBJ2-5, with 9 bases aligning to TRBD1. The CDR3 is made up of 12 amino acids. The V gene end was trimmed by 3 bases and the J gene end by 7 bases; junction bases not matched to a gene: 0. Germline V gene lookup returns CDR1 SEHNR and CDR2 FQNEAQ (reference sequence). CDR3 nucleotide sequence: TGTGCCAGCAGCTTGGACAGGGGGACCCAGTACTTC. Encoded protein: CASSLDRGTQYF.

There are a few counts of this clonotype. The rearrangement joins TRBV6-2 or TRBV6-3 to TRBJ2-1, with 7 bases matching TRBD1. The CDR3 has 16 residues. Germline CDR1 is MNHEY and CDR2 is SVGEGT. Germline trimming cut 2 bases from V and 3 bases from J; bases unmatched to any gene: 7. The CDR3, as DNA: TGTGCCAGCAGTTACGGTGTCCCAGGGGGCTACAATGAGCAGTTCTTC. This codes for CASSYGVPGGYNEQFF.

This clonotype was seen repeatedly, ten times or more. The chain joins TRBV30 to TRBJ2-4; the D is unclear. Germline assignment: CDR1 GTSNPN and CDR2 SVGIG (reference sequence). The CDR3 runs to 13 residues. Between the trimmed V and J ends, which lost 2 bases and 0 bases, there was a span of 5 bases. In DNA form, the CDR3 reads TGTGCCTGGAGTTTCGGAGCCAAAAACATTCAGTACTTC. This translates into CAWSFGAKNIQYF.

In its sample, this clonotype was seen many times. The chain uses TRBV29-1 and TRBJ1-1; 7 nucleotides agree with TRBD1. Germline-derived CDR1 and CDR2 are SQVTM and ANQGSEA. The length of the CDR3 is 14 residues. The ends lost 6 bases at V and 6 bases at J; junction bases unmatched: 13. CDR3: CSVHSGPQGAEAFF. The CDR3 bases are TGCAGCGTCCACTCCGGGCCCCAGGGGGCTGAAGCTTTCTTT.

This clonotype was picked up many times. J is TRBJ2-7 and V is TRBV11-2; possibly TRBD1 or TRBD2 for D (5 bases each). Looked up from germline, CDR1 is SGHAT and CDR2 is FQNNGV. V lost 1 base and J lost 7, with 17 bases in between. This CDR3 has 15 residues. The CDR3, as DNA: TGTGCCAGCAGCTTAGGTCAACGGGGCCCGGGGGAGCAGTACTTC. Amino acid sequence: CASSLGQRGPGEQYF.

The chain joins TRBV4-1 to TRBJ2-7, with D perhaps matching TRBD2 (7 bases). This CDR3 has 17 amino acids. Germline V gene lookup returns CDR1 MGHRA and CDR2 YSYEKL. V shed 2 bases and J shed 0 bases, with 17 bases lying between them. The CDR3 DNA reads TGCGCCAGCAGCCAACAAATTAGGGGGGACTACTCCTACGAGCAGTACTTC. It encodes CASSQQIRGDYSYEQYF.

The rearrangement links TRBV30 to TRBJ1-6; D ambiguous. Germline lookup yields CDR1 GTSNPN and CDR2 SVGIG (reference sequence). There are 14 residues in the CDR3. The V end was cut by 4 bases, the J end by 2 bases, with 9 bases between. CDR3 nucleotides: TGTGCCTGGACGCCGGCGACCTATAATTCACCCCTCCACTTT. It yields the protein CAWTPATYNSPLHF.

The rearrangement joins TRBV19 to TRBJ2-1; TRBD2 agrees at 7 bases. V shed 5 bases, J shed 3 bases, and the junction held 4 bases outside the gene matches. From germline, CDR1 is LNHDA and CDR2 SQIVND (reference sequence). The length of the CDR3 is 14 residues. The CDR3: CASSSLAVYNEQFF. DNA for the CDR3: TGTGCCAGTAGTTCCCTAGCGGTCTACAATGAGCAGTTCTTC. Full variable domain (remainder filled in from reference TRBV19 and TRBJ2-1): DGGITQSPKYLFRKEGQNVTLSCEQNLNHDAMYWYRQDPGQGLRLIYYSQIVNDFQKGDIAEGYSVSREKKESFPLTVTSAQKNPTAFYLCASSSLAVYNEQFFGPGTRLTVL.

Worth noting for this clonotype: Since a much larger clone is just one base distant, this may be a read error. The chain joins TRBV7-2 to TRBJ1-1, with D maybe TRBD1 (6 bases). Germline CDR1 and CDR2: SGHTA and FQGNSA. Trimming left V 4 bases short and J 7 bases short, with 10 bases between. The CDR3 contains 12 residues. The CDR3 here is CASSSGGREAFF. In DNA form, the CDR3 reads TGTGCCAGCAGCTCGGGGGGGCGTGAAGCTTTCTTT.

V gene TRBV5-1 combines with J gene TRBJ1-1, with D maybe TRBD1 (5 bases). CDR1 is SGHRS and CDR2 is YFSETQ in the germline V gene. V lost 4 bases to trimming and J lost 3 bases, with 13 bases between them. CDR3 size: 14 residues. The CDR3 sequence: CASSRQQGYTEAFF. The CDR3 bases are TGCGCCAGCAGCCGTCAGCAGGGCTACACTGAAGCTTTCTTT.

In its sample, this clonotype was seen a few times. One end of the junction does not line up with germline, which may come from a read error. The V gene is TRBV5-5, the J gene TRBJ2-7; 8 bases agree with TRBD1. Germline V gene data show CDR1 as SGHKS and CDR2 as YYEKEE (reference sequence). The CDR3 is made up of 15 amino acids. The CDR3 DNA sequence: TGCGCCAGCAGCCACACCGGGACAGGCGCCTACGAGCAGTACTTC. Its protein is CASSHTGTGAYEQYF.

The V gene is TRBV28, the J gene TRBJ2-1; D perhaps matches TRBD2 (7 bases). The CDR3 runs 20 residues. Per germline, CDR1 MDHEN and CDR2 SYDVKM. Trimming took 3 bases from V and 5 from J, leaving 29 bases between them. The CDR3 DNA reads TGTGCCAGCAGTTTCCCCTCGGAGGTCCGGGGGGCAGGGACGGACAATGAGCAGTTCTTC. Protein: CASSFPSEVRGAGTDNEQFF.

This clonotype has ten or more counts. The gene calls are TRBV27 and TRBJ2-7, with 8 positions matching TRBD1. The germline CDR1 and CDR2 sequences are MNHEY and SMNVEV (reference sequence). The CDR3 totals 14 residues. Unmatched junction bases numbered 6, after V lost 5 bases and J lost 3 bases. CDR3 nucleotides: TGTGCCAGCAGTCAGGGGGCTAATCTCTACGAGCAGTACTTC. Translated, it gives CASSQGANLYEQYF.

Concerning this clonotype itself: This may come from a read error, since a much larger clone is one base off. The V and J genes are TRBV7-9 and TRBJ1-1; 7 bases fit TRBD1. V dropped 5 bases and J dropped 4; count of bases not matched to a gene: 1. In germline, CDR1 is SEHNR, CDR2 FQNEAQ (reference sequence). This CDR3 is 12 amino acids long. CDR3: CASSGDSTEAFF. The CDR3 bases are TGTGCCAGCAGCGGGGACAGCACTGAAGCTTTCTTT.

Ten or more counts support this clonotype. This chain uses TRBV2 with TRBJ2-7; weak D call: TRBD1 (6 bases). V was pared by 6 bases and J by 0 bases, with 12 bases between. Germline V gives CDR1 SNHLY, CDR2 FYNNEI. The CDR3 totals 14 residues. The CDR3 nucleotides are TGTGCCAGCAGACCCTGGGACACCTCCTACGAGCAGTACTTC. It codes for CASRPWDTSYEQYF.

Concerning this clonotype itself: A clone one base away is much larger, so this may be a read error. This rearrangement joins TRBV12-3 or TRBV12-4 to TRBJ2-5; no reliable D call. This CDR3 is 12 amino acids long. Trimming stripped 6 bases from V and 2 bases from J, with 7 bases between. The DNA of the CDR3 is TGTGCCAGCAGCGATACGCAAGAGACCCAGTACTTC. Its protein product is CASSDTQETQYF.

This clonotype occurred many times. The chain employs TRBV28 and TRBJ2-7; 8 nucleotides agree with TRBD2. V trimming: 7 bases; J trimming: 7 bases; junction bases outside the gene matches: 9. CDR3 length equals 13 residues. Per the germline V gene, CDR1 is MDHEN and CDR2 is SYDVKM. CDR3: CASNSGRLEEQYF. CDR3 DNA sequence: TGTGCCAGCAACAGCGGGAGACTAGAAGAGCAGTACTTC. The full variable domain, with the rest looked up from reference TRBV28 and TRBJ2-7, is DVKVTQSSRYLVKRTGEKVFLECVQDMDHENMFWYRQDPGLGLRLIYFSYDVKMKEKGDIPEGYSVSREKKERFSLILESASTNQTSMYLCASNSGRLEEQYFGPGTRLTVT.

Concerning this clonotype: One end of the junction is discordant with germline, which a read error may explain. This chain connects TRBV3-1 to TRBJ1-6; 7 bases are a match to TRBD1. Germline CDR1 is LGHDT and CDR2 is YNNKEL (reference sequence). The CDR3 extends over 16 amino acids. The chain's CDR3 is CASSQAGQDYNPPLHF. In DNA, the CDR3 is TGTGCCAGCAGCCAAGCTGGACAGGACTATAATCCACCCCTCCACTTT.

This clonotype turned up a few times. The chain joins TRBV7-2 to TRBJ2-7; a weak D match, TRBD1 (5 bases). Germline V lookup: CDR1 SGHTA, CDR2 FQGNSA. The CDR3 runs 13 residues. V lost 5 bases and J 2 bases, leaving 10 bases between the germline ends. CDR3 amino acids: CASSPRVPYEQYF. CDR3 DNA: TGTGCCAGCAGCCCCAGGGTACCCTACGAGCAGTACTTC. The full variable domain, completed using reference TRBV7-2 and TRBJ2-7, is GAGVSQSPSNKVTEKGKDVELRCDPISGHTALYWYRQSLGQGLEFLIYFQGNSAPDKSGLPSDRFSAERTGGSVSTLTIQRTQQEDSAVYLCASSPRVPYEQYFGPGTRLTVT.

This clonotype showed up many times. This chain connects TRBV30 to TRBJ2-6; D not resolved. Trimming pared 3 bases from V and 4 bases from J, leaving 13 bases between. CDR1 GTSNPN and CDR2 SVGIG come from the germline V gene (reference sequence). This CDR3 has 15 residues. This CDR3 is CAWSDVATGANVLTF. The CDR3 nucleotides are TGTGCCTGGAGCGATGTAGCTACCGGGGCCAACGTCCTGACTTTC.

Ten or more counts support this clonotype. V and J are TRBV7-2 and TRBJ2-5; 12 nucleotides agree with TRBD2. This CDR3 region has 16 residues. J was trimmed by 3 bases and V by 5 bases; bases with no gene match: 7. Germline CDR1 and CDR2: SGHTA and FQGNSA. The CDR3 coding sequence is TGTGCCAGCAGCCATTCTAGCGGGAGGGGTGAAGAGACCCAGTACTTC. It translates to CASSHSSGRGEETQYF.

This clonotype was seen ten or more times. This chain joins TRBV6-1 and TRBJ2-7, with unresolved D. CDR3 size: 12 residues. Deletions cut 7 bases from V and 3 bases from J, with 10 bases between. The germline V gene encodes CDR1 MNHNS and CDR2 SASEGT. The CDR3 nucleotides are TGTGCCAGCATCTCACGGAACTACGAGCAGTACTTC. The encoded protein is CASISRNYEQYF.

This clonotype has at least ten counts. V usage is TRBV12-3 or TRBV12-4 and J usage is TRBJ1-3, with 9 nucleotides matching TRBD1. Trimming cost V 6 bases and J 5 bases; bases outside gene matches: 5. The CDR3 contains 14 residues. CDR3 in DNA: TGTGCCAGCAGCCTGGGACAGGGTAGAAACACCATATATTTT. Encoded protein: CASSLGQGRNTIYF.

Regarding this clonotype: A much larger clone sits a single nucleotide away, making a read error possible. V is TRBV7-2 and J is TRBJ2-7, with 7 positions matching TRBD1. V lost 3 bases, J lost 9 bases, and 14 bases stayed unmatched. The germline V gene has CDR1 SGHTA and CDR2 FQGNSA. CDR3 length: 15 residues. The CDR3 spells CASSFLLRDRNGQYF. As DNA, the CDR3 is TGTGCCAGCAGCTTCCTACTCCGGGACAGAAACGGGCAGTACTTC.

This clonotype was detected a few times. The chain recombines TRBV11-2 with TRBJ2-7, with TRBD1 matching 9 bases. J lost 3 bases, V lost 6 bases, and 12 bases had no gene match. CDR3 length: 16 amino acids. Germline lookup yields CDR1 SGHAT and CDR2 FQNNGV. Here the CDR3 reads CASSGTGGREVYEQYF. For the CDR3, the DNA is TGTGCCAGCAGTGGTACAGGGGGCCGAGAGGTCTACGAGCAGTACTTC.

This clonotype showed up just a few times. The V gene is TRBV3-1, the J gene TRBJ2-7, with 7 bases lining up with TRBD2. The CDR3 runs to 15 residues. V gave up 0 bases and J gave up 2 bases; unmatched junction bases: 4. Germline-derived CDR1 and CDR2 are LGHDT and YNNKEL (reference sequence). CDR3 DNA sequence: TGTGCCAGCAGCCAAGATGCGGGGGTGGCCTACGAGCAGTACTTC. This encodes CASSQDAGVAYEQYF.